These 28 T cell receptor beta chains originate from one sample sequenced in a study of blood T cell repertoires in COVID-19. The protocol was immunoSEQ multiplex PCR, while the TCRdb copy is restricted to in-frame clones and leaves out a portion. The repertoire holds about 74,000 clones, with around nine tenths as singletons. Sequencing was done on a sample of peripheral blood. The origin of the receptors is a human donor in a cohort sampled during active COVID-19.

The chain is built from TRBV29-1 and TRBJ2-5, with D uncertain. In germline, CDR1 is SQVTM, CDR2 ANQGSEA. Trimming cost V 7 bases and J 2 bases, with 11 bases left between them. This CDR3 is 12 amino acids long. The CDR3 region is CSGERGQETQYF. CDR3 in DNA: TGCAGCGGCGAGAGAGGTCAAGAGACCCAGTACTTC. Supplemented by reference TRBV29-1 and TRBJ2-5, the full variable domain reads SAVISQKPSRDICQRGTSLTIQCQVDSQVTMMFWYRQQPGQSLTLIATANQGSEATYESGFVIDKFPISRPNLTFSTLTVSNMSPEDSSIYLCSGERGQETQYFGPGTRLLVL.

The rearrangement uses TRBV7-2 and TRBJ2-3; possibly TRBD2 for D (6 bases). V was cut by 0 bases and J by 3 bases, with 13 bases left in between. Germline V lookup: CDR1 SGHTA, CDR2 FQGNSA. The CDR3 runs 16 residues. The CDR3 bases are TGTGCCAGCAGCTTAGCGGGGCGGGGAGTGACAGATACGCAGTATTTT. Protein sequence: CASSLAGRGVTDTQYF.

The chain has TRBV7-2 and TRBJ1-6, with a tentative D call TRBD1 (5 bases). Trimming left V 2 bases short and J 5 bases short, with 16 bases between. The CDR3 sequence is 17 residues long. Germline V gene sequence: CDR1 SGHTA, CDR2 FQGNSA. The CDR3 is CASSLTVGASHNSPLHF. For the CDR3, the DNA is TGTGCCAGCAGCTTAACGGTTGGGGCAAGCCATAATTCACCCCTCCACTTT. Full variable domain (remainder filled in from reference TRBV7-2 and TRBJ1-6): GAGVSQSPSNKVTEKGKDVELRCDPISGHTALYWYRQSLGQGLEFLIYFQGNSAPDKSGLPSDRFSAERTGGSVSTLTIQRTQQEDSAVYLCASSLTVGASHNSPLHFGNGTRLTVT.

The CDR3 sequence: CASSFSNRFSNTGELFF. The DNA for the CDR3 is TGTGCCAGCAGCTTTAGTAACAGGTTCTCGAACACCGGGGAGCTGTTTTTT. The chain links TRBV11-2 to TRBJ2-2; possibly TRBD1 for D (5 bases). The V end was cut by 3 bases, the J end by 0 bases, with 14 bases between. Germline V gene lookup returns CDR1 SGHAT and CDR2 FQNNGV. The CDR3 length is 17 residues.

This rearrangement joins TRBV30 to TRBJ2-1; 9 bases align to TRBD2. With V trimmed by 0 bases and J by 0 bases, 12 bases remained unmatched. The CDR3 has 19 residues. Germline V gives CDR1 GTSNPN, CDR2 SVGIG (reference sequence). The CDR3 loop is CAWSVRLLAGRSSYNEQFF. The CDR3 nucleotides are TGTGCCTGGAGTGTACGGCTACTAGCGGGCCGTAGCTCCTACAATGAGCAGTTCTTC.

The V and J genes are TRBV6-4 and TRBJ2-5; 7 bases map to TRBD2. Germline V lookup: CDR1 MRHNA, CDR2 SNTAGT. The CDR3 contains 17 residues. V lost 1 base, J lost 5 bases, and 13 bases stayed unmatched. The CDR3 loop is CASSDWWCGEGRETQYF. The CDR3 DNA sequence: TGTGCCAGCAGTGACTGGTGGTGCGGGGAGGGCCGGGAGACCCAGTACTTC.

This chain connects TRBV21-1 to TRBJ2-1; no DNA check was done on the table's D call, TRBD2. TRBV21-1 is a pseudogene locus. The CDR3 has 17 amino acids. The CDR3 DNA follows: TGTGCCAGCAGCGAGGGACTAGCGGAGAGCTCCTACAATGAGCAGTTCTTC. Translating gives CASSEGLAESSYNEQFF.

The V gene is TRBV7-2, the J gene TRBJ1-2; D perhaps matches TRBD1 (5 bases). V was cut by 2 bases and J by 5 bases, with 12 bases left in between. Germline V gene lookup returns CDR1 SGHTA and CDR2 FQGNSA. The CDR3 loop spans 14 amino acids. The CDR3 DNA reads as TGTGCCAGCAGCTTATGGGGCGTGGGATATGGCTACACCTTC. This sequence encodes CASSLWGVGYGYTF.

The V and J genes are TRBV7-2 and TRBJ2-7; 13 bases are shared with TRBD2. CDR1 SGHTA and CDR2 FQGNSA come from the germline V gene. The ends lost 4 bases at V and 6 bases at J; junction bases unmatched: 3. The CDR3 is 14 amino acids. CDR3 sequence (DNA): TGTGCCAGCAGCTCGACTAGCGGGAGGTTCGAGCAGTACTTC. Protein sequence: CASSSTSGRFEQYF.

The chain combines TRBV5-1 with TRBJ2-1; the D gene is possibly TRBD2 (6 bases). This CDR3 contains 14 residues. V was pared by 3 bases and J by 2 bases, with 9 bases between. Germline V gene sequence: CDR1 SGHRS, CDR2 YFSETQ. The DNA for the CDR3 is TGCGCCAGCAGCTCCACTAGCACCTACAATGAGCAGTTCTTC. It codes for CASSSTSTYNEQFF. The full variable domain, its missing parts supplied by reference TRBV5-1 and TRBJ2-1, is KAGVTQTPRYLIKTRGQQVTLSCSPISGHRSVSWYQQTPGQGLQFLFEYFSETQRNKGNFPGRFSGRQFSNSRSEMNVSTLELGDSALYLCASSSTSTYNEQFFGPGTRLTVL.

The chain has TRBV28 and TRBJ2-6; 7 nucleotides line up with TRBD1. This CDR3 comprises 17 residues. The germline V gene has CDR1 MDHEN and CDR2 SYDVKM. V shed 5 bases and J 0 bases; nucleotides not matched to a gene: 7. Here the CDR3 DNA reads TGTGCCAGCAGTACAAGGACAGGTAGCTCTGGGGCCAACGTCCTGACTTTC. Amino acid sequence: CASSTRTGSSGANVLTF.

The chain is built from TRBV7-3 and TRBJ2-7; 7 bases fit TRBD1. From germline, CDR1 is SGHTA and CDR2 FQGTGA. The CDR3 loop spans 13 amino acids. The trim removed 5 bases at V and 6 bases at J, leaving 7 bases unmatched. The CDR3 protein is CASSRDRAGEQYF. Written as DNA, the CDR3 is TGTGCCAGCAGCCGCGACAGGGCCGGCGAGCAGTACTTC. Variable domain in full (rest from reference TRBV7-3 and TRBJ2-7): GAGVSQTPSNKVTEKGKYVELRCDPISGHTALYWYRQSLGQGPEFLIYFQGTGAADDSGLPNDRFFAVRPEGSVSTLKIQRTERGDSAVYLCASSRDRAGEQYFGPGTRLTVT.

This chain's CDR3 is CASSRDRGQETQYF. The CDR3 region has the DNA TGTGCCAGTAGTCGGGACAGGGGACAAGAGACCCAGTACTTC. This chain connects TRBV19 to TRBJ2-5; TRBD1 matches 10 bases. V was pared by 5 bases and J by 2 bases, with 2 bases of the junction left unmatched. The CDR3 consists of 14 residues. Germline values: CDR1 LNHDA, CDR2 SQIVND (reference sequence). The whole variable domain, filled in from reference TRBV19 and TRBJ2-5, reads DGGITQSPKYLFRKEGQNVTLSCEQNLNHDAMYWYRQDPGQGLRLIYYSQIVNDFQKGDIAEGYSVSREKKESFPLTVTSAQKNPTAFYLCASSRDRGQETQYFGPGTRLLVL.

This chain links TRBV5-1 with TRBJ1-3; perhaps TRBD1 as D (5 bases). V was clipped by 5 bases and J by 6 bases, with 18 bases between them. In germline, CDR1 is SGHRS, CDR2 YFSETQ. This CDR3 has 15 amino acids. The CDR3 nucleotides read TGCGCCAGCAGTCTTTCCGGGGGAGATGCAAACACCATATATTTT. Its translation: CASSLSGGDANTIYF. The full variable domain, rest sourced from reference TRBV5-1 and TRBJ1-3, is KAGVTQTPRYLIKTRGQQVTLSCSPISGHRSVSWYQQTPGQGLQFLFEYFSETQRNKGNFPGRFSGRQFSNSRSEMNVSTLELGDSALYLCASSLSGGDANTIYFGEGSWLTVV.

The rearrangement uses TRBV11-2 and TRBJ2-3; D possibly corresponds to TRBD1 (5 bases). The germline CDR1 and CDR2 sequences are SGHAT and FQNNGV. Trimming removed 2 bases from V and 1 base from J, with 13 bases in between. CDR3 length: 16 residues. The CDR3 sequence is CASSLTGNLGTDTQYF. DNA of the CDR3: TGTGCCAGCAGCTTAACAGGAAATTTAGGCACAGATACGCAGTATTTT. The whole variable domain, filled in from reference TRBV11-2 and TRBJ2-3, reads EAGVAQSPRYKIIEKRQSVAFWCNPISGHATLYWYQQILGQGPKLLIQFQNNGVVDDSQLPKDRFSAERLKGVDSTLKIQPAKLEDSAVYLCASSLTGNLGTDTQYFGPGTRLTVL.

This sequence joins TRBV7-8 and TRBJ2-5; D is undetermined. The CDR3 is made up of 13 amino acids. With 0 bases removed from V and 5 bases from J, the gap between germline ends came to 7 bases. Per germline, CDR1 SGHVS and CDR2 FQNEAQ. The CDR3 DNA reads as TGTGCCAGCAGCTTAGCGAACTGGGAGACCCAGTACTTC. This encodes CASSLANWETQYF.

The CDR3 nucleotides are TGTGCCAGCAGTTACGGACAGATCGGCTACACCTTC. Translated, it gives CASSYGQIGYTF. The chain joins TRBV28 to TRBJ1-2; D might be TRBD1 (6 bases). Germline assignment: CDR1 MDHEN and CDR2 SYDVKM. This CDR3 region has 12 residues. Trimming took 4 bases from V and 8 from J, leaving 11 bases between them.

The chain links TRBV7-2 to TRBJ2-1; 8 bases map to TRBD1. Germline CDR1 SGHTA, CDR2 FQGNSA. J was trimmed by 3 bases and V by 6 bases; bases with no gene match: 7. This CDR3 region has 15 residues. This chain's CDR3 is CASSFTGGGYNEQFF. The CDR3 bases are TGTGCCAGCAGTTTTACAGGGGGAGGCTACAATGAGCAGTTCTTC.

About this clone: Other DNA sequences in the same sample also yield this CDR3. CDR3 DNA: TGTGCCAGTAGTACCAGCGGGAGCTCCTACGAGCAGTACTTC. This sequence encodes CASSTSGSSYEQYF. The chain has TRBV19 and TRBJ2-7; 8 bases line up with TRBD2. The V gene's germline CDR1 is LNHDA and CDR2 SQIVND (reference sequence). The V segment lost 4 bases and the J segment 0 bases; nucleotides outside the gene matches: 2. The CDR3 has 14 residues. Looking up the rest from reference TRBV19 and TRBJ2-7 gives the full variable domain: DGGITQSPKYLFRKEGQNVTLSCEQNLNHDAMYWYRQDPGQGLRLIYYSQIVNDFQKGDIAEGYSVSREKKESFPLTVTSAQKNPTAFYLCASSTSGSSYEQYFGPGTRLTVT.

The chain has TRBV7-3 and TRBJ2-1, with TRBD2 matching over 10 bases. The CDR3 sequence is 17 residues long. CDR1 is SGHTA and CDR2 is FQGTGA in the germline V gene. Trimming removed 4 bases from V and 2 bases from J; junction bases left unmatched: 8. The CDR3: CASSSAGTSVPYNEQFF. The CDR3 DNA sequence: TGTGCCAGCAGCTCCGCCGGGACTAGCGTCCCCTACAATGAGCAGTTCTTC.

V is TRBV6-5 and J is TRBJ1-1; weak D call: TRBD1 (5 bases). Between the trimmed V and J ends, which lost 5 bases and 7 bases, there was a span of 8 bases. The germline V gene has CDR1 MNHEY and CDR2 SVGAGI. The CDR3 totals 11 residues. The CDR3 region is CASSQGLEAFF. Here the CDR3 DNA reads TGTGCCAGCAGTCAGGGCCTTGAAGCTTTCTTT.

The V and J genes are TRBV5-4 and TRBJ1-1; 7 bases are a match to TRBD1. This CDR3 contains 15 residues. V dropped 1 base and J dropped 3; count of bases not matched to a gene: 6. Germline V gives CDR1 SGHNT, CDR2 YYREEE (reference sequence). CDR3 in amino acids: CASSLWGRGDTEAFF. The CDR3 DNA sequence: TGTGCCAGCAGCTTGTGGGGCAGGGGGGACACTGAAGCTTTCTTT.

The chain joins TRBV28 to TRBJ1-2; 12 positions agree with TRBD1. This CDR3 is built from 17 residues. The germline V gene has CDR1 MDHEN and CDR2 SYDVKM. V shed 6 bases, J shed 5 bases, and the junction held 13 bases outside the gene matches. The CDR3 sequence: CASRAPGQGAGGYGYTF. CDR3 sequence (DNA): TGTGCCAGCAGAGCTCCGGGACAGGGGGCCGGGGGGTATGGCTACACCTTC.

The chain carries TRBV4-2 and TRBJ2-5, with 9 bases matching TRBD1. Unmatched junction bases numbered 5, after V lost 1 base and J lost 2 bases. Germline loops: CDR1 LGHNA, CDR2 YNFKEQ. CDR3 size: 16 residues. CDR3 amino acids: CASSQVVGQGQETQYF. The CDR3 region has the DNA TGTGCCAGCAGCCAAGTAGTGGGACAGGGTCAAGAGACCCAGTACTTC.

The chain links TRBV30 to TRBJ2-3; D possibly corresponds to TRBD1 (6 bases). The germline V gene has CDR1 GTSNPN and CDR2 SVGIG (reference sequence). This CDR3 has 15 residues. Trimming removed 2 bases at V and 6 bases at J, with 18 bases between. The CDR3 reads CAWSIGTSEADTQYF. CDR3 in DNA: TGTGCCTGGAGTATCGGGACATCGGAGGCTGATACGCAGTATTTT.

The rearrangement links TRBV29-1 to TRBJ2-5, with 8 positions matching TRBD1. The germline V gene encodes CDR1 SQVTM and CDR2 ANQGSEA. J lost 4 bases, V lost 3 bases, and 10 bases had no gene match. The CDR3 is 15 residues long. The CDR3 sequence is CSVDGSAGGTETQYF. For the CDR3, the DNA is TGCAGCGTTGATGGCTCCGCAGGGGGCACAGAGACCCAGTACTTC.

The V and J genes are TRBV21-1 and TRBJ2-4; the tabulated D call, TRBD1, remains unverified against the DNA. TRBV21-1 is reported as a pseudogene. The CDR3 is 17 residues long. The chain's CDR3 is CASSTPGTPLAKNIQYF. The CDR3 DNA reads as TGTGCCAGCAGCACGCCCGGGACACCACTAGCCAAAAACATTCAGTACTTC.

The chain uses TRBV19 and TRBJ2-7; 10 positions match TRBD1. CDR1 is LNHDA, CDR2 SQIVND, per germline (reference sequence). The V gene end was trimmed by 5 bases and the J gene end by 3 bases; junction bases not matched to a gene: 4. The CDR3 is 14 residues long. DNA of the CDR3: TGTGCCAGTAGTCCCTGGACAGGGGGCTACGAGCAGTACTTC. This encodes CASSPWTGGYEQYF.